This T cell receptor beta chain was sequenced for a study of blood T cell repertoires in COVID-19. Across the study: Samples came from the United States, Italy and Spain, spanning acute and convalescent COVID-19. PBMCs, B-cell-depleted T cells, or T cells provided the cDNA or gDNA that made up the material.

Per the study methods: Nucleated cell counts were estimated from reference gene primer amplification. Profiled with immunoSEQ multiplex PCR; TCRdb holds only in-frame clones, not every one. V and J calls and clone size are as listed in that table; D and trimming were resolved from the DNA. The data hold about 120,000 clones, with around 83% observed a single time. V lost 0 bases, J lost 2 bases, and 13 bases stayed unmatched. Germline CDR1 MGHRA, CDR2 YSYEKL. This CDR3 spans 18 amino acids. The TCR was taken from a man aged 55-75 years with acute or convalescent COVID-19. The sample taken for sequencing was peripheral blood. The rearrangement uses TRBV4-1 and TRBJ2-7, with 7 bases identical to TRBD1. The CDR3 loop reads CASSQDKGTRGSAYEQYF. The CDR3 DNA reads TGCGCCAGCAGCCAAGATAAGGGTACCAGGGGGTCCGCCTACGAGCAGTACTTC.